The entry below describes one T cell receptor (beta chain). The sample originates from a study of high-grade serous ovarian cancer treatment subgroups. Looking at the study overall: Samples averaged around 14,000 reads and approximately 7,000 unique TCR beta rearrangements.

Tumor samples were obtained before definitive surgery or chemotherapy. Libraries were prepared by immunoSEQ multiplex PCR; TCRdb keeps only in-frame clonotypes and omits some of them. This table holds under 30,000 clones, approximately 79% found once. The sample comprised tumor tissue. The TCR was taken from a human donor with high-grade serous ovarian cancer.

Written as DNA, the CDR3 is TGTGCCAGCCAGACCGGGACAGGGCTCGGCCAGCCCCAGCATTTT. Protein sequence: CASQTGTGLGQPQHF. The chain joins TRBV19 to TRBJ1-5; TRBD1 aligns across 9 bases. Germline assignment: CDR1 LNHDA and CDR2 SQIVND (reference sequence). This CDR3 has 15 residues. The J segment lost 7 bases and the V segment lost 9 bases, leaving 13 bases of the junction unmatched.